This T cell receptor (beta chain) originates from a study of blood T cell repertoires in COVID-19. Clones were read by immunoSEQ multiplex PCR, and TCRdb kept only the in-frame ones, dropping some. This table has some 390,000 clones, roughly 91% appearing once. The TCR sequence derives from a woman in her 30s who had recovered from COVID-19. The sequencing input was PBMCs or T cells enriched from blood (not recorded which).

The CDR3 here is CASSLGTLGSGGYTF. CDR3 nucleotide sequence: TGTGCCAGCAGTTTAGGAACGTTAGGATCGGGTGGCTACACCTTC. The rearrangement links TRBV28 to TRBJ1-2; unclear D gene. The CDR3 has 15 residues. Germline assignment: CDR1 MDHEN and CDR2 SYDVKM. Deletions cut 2 bases from V and 7 bases from J, with 17 bases between.